This T cell receptor beta chain was sequenced in a study of T cell repertoires in cytomegalovirus infection. Study-wide context: Public signatures in TCR beta pointed to CMV infection and matching HLA type. Broader study findings: Individuals carrying CMV plus the relevant HLA were identified by cumulative frequency of public TCR beta families.

Germline V gene sequence: CDR1 GTSNPN, CDR2 SVGIG (reference sequence). This CDR3 contains 14 residues. V lost 1 base and J lost 1, with 10 bases in between. TCRdb reprocessed the reads with MiXCR, giving one entry per CDR3 protein. The sample includes around 490,000 distinct CDR3 sequences, about a quarter of them seen just once. This clonotype was counted a few times. Its antigen remains unknown. The sequence was collected from a human donor in good health (CMV status not recorded). Some clones in this sample may be carry-over from other donors' samples. The sample taken for sequencing was PBMCs. The gene calls are TRBV30 and TRBJ1-1; no reliable D call. This CDR3 is CAWSASDSNTEAFF. The CDR3 DNA follows: TGTGCCTGGAGTGCTTCAGATTCGAACACTGAAGCTTTCTTT.